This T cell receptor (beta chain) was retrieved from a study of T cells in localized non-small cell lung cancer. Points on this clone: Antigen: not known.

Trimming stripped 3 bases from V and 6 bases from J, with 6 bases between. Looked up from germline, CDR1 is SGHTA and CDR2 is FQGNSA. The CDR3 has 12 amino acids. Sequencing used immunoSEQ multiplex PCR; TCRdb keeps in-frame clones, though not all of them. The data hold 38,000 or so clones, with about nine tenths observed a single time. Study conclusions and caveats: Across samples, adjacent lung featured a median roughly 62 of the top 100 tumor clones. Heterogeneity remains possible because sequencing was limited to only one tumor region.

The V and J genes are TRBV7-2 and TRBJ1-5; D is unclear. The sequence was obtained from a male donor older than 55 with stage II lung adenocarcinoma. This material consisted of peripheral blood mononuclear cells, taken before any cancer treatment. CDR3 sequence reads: CASSFNGQPQHF. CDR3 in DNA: TGTGCCAGCAGCTTTAACGGTCAGCCCCAGCATTTT.